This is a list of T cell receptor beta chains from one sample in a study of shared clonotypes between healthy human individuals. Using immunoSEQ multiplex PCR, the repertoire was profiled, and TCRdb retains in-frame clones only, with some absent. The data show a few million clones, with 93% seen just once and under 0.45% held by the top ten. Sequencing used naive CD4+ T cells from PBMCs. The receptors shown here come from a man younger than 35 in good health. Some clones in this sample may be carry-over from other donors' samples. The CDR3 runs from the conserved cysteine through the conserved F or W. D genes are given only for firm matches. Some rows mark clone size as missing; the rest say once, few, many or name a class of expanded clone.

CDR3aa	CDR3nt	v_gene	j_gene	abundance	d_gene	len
CASSLVQTGDTEAFF	TGCGCCAGCAGCTTGGTACAGACAGGGGACACTGAAGCTTTCTTT	TRBV5-1	TRBJ1-1	-	TRBD1	15
CASRAGGGYEQYF	TGTGCCTCCAGGGCAGGGGGCGGGTACGAGCAGTACTTC	TRBV6-9	TRBJ2-7	-	TRBD1	13
CASRLAMGRETQYF	TGTGCCAGCAGGCTCGCGATGGGCCGGGAGACCCAGTACTTC	TRBV7-2	TRBJ2-5	-	-	14
CASRSTGNNQPQHF	TGTGCCAGCAGATCCACAGGGAACAATCAGCCCCAGCATTTT	TRBV28	TRBJ1-5	few	-	14
CASSLQGSTGELFF	TGTGCCAGCAGCTTACAGGGGTCCACCGGGGAGCTGTTTTTT	TRBV7-9	TRBJ2-2	once	-	14
CASRGRFQETQYF	TGTGCCAGCAGAGGACGGTTCCAAGAGACCCAGTACTTC	TRBV28	TRBJ2-5	-	-	13
CSVVGPGSTDTQYF	TGCAGCGTGGTAGGGCCTGGGAGCACAGATACGCAGTATTTT	TRBV29-1	TRBJ2-3	-	-	14
CASSGQFFGADTEAFF	TGTGCCAGCAGTGGACAGTTTTTCGGAGCGGACACTGAAGCTTTCTTT	TRBV2	TRBJ1-1	once	-	16
CASSLEGHLMEQYF	TGTGCCAGCAGCCTGGAGGGCCACCTGATGGAGCAGTACTTC	TRBV7-2	TRBJ2-7	-	-	14
CASSPKGMSTGELFF	TGTGCCAGCAGCCCGAAGGGTATGAGTACCGGGGAGCTGTTTTTT	TRBV7-3	TRBJ2-2	once	-	15
CASSSIDRWNTEAFF	TGTGCCAGCAGCTCCATAGACAGGTGGAACACTGAAGCTTTCTTT	TRBV5-4	TRBJ1-1	-	-	15
CASSRIGQGDGYTF	TGTGCCAGCAGCCGGATCGGACAGGGAGATGGCTACACCTTC	TRBV5-5	TRBJ1-2	-	TRBD1	14
CASSLRTITSTDTQYF	TGTGCCAGCAGCCTTAGGACAATCACTAGCACAGATACGCAGTATTTT	TRBV5-6	TRBJ2-3	-	-	16
CASSLRAGYEQYF	TGTGCCAGCAGCCTAAGGGCGGGGTACGAGCAGTACTTC	TRBV6-5	TRBJ2-7	-	-	13
CASSEFGTSGRPGTDTQYF	TGTGCCAGCAGTGAATTTGGGACTAGCGGGAGGCCGGGGACAGATACGCAGTATTTT	TRBV6-1	TRBJ2-3	-	TRBD2	19
CASSLAGTDTYEQYF	TGCGCCAGCAGCTTGGCCGGGACGGACACCTACGAGCAGTACTTC	TRBV5-1	TRBJ2-7	-	-	15
CASSLLQRQETQYF	TGTGCCAGCAGTTTATTGCAGCGACAAGAGACCCAGTACTTC	TRBV27	TRBJ2-5	-	-	14
CASSIRGVAGGNQPQHF	TGTGCCAGCAGCATACGCGGGGTGGCCGGTGGGAATCAGCCCCAGCATTTT	TRBV5-4	TRBJ1-5	once	-	17
CASSPDIGSYNEQFF	TGTGCCAGCAGCCCCGATATAGGCTCCTACAATGAGCAGTTCTTC	TRBV7-3	TRBJ2-1	-	-	15
CASSLGSKETQYF	TGTGCCAGCAGCTTGGGCAGCAAAGAGACCCAGTACTTC	TRBV5-6	TRBJ2-5	-	-	13
CASTPGVVGDEQFF	TGTGCCAGCACCCCCGGGGTGGTCGGCGATGAGCAGTTCTTC	TRBV6-6	TRBJ2-1	-	-	14
CASRQTSGTADEQFF	TGTGCCAGCAGGCAGACTAGCGGGACGGCGGATGAGCAGTTCTTC	TRBV28	TRBJ2-1	-	TRBD2	15
CASSLGSGRTSNEKLFF	TGCGCCAGCAGCTTGGGTTCGGGCCGTACGAGTAATGAAAAACTGTTTTTT	TRBV5-1	TRBJ1-4	-	-	17
CASSTSWSTGDGYTF	TGTGCCAGTAGTACCAGCTGGTCGACGGGGGATGGCTACACCTTC	TRBV19	TRBJ1-2	-	-	15
CASSSTPRGRGYEQYF	TGCGCCAGCAGCTCCACACCTCGAGGTCGTGGGTACGAGCAGTACTTC	TRBV5-1	TRBJ2-7	-	-	16
CASSLAGPGYEQYF	TGTGCCAGCAGCCTAGCGGGCCCCGGATACGAGCAGTACTTC	TRBV11-3	TRBJ2-7	-	TRBD2	14
CAASGLAKNIQYF	TGTGCCGCCTCAGGGCTAGCTAAAAACATTCAGTACTTC	TRBV10-3	TRBJ2-4	-	-	13
CASSQVRGSAYNEQFF	TGCGCCAGCAGCCAAGTTCGCGGGAGTGCCTACAATGAGCAGTTCTTC	TRBV4-1	TRBJ2-1	once	TRBD2	16
CASSLGRGRDGDYEQYF	TGTGCCAGCAGCTTAGGTCGGGGTCGGGACGGGGACTACGAGCAGTACTTC	TRBV7-6	TRBJ2-7	-	-	17